One T cell receptor beta chain is described in this entry. The target antigen is unknown. The method was immunoSEQ multiplex PCR; TCRdb's version includes in-frame clones alone and lacks a portion of them. The sample gives approximately 89,000 clones, about 82% of which show up once; 5.6% is in the top ten. The data are from a study of T cell responses to AZD1222 COVID-19 vaccine. Overall study findings and caveats: After the peak T cell response, and only then, were repertoires sampled.

This sequence originates from an adult who received the AZD1222 COVID-19 vaccine. Sequencing used peripheral blood, obtained 28 days after the second AZD1222 dose.

The CDR3 loop reads CASSSRTDTEAFF. CDR3 bases: TGTGCCAGCAGCTCCAGGACCGACACTGAAGCTTTCTTT. The V call is TRBV7-9, the J call TRBJ1-1, with no clear D. The CDR3 covers 13 residues. With 4 bases removed from V and 3 bases from J, the gap between germline ends came to 9 bases. Looked up from germline, CDR1 is SEHNR and CDR2 is FQNEAQ (reference sequence). The variable domain in full, with the rest retrieved from reference TRBV7-9 and TRBJ1-1, is DTGVSQNPRHKITKRGQNVTFRCDPISEHNRLYWYRQTLGQGPEFLTYFQNEAQLEKSRLLSDRFSAERPKGSFSTLEIQRTEQGDSAMYLCASSSRTDTEAFFGQGTRLTVV.